A single sample gave rise to the 16 T cell receptor beta chains below, sequenced in a study of blood T cell repertoires in COVID-19. Assay: immunoSEQ multiplex PCR; the TCRdb copy retains only in-frame clones and omits some. The table records 200,000 to 250,000 clones, 80% to 85% of them present only once. Material: peripheral blood. Every receptor here comes from a woman between 55 and 75 years old with acute or convalescent COVID-19.

V is TRBV5-4 and J is TRBJ1-1, with D unclear. The V and J ends lost 0 bases and 0 bases respectively, with 9 bases between them. There are 15 residues in the CDR3. The germline CDR1 and CDR2 sequences are SGHNT and YYREEE (reference sequence). The CDR3 loop reads CASSLDSSMNTEAFF. CDR3 in DNA: TGTGCCAGCAGCTTGGATAGCAGCATGAACACTGAAGCTTTCTTT.

V gene TRBV19 combines with J gene TRBJ1-1; TRBD1 aligns across 8 bases. J lost 6 bases, V lost 10 bases, and 10 bases had no gene match. The germline V gene encodes CDR1 LNHDA and CDR2 SQIVND (reference sequence). This CDR3 has 13 amino acids. Written as DNA, the CDR3 is TGTGCCACCAAAGACAGGGGCCGTTCTGAAGCTTTCTTT. Translated, it gives CATKDRGRSEAFF.

This clone was counted between two and nine times. The V call is TRBV19, the J call TRBJ1-5; maybe TRBD1 (6 bases). CDR1 and CDR2 from the germline V gene are LNHDA and SQIVND (reference sequence). Trimming took 9 bases from V and 4 from J, leaving 16 bases between them. This CDR3 has 14 amino acids. The CDR3 DNA sequence: TGTGCCAGCTCCTCAGGGAGGGGGAATCAGCCCCAGCATTTT. This encodes CASSSGRGNQPQHF. The full variable domain, rest sourced from reference TRBV19 and TRBJ1-5, is DGGITQSPKYLFRKEGQNVTLSCEQNLNHDAMYWYRQDPGQGLRLIYYSQIVNDFQKGDIAEGYSVSREKKESFPLTVTSAQKNPTAFYLCASSSGRGNQPQHFGDGTRLSIL.

The rearrangement uses TRBV7-6 and TRBJ2-3, with a tentative D call TRBD1 (5 bases). Germline V CDR1 and CDR2: SGHVS, FNYEAQ. The CDR3 loop spans 16 amino acids. V shed 1 base and J shed 2 bases, with 13 bases lying between them. CDR3 bases: TGTGCCAGCAGCTTAGTGTACAGGTCCTCCACAGATACGCAGTATTTT. It is translated as CASSLVYRSSTDTQYF.

The gene calls are TRBV6-2 or TRBV6-3 and TRBJ1-5; tentative D call: TRBD1 (6 bases). Germline lookup yields CDR1 MNHEY and CDR2 SVGEGT. V gave up 5 bases and J gave up 5 bases, with 13 bases separating them. CDR3 length: 14 residues. The CDR3 loop is CASSTQGRYQPQHF. The CDR3 DNA sequence: TGTGCCAGCAGTACACAGGGCCGTTATCAGCCCCAGCATTTT.

This chain connects TRBV11-2 to TRBJ2-3, with 9 bases lining up with TRBD2. The junction had 1 base not matched to a gene; V was cut back by 5 bases and J by 1 base. Germline V gene data show CDR1 as SGHAT and CDR2 as FQNNGV. The CDR3 sequence is 14 residues long. Here the CDR3 DNA reads TGTGCCAGCAGCGCGGGGGGGGGCACAGATACGCAGTATTTT. Amino acid sequence: CASSAGGGTDTQYF. Full variable domain (remainder filled in from reference TRBV11-2 and TRBJ2-3): EAGVAQSPRYKIIEKRQSVAFWCNPISGHATLYWYQQILGQGPKLLIQFQNNGVVDDSQLPKDRFSAERLKGVDSTLKIQPAKLEDSAVYLCASSAGGGTDTQYFGPGTRLTVL.

A word on this clone: This sample also contains other DNA sequences that code for the same CDR3. The chain links TRBV7-2 to TRBJ1-2; 7 nucleotides agree with TRBD1. V gave up 5 bases and J gave up 5 bases; unmatched junction bases: 5. CDR1 and CDR2 from the germline V gene are SGHTA and FQGNSA. The CDR3 contains 13 residues. The DNA for the CDR3 is TGTGCCAGCAGCCCCGGGACAGCTTATGGCTACACCTTC. Its protein is CASSPGTAYGYTF. Variable domain in full (rest from reference TRBV7-2 and TRBJ1-2): GAGVSQSPSNKVTEKGKDVELRCDPISGHTALYWYRQSLGQGLEFLIYFQGNSAPDKSGLPSDRFSAERTGGSVSTLTIQRTQQEDSAVYLCASSPGTAYGYTFGSGTRLTVV.

The V gene is TRBV5-1, the J gene TRBJ2-5, with 13 bases lining up with TRBD2. The CDR3 length is 17 residues. CDR1 SGHRS and CDR2 YFSETQ come from the germline V gene. Losses at the gene ends were 0 bases for V and 2 bases for J; bases not matched to a gene: 4. Written as DNA, the CDR3 is TGCGCCAGCAGCTTGGGCAGGACTAGCGGGGGACAAGAGACCCAGTACTTC. Its translation: CASSLGRTSGGQETQYF.

The rearrangement uses TRBV7-6 and TRBJ2-1, with TRBD2 matching over 10 bases. V was clipped by 5 bases and J by 6 bases; unmatched bases: 13. The CDR3 runs to 17 residues. Germline-derived CDR1 and CDR2 are SGHVS and FNYEAQ. The CDR3 DNA sequence: TGTGCCAGCAGCCCCAACCCCCTAGCGGGGGCCTCCAATGAGCAGTTCTTC. It encodes CASSPNPLAGASNEQFF.

The chain uses TRBV7-9 and TRBJ1-2; D might be TRBD1 (5 bases). The ends were cut back, 2 bases at V and 4 bases at J, with 14 bases in the middle. CDR3 length: 15 amino acids. The germline V gene has CDR1 SEHNR and CDR2 FQNEAQ (reference sequence). This CDR3 reads CASSLHQAGPYGYTF. The CDR3 coding sequence is TGTGCCAGCAGCTTACACCAGGCAGGGCCCTATGGCTACACCTTC. Complete variable domain (other parts from reference TRBV7-9 and TRBJ1-2): DTGVSQNPRHKITKRGQNVTFRCDPISEHNRLYWYRQTLGQGPEFLTYFQNEAQLEKSRLLSDRFSAERPKGSFSTLEIQRTEQGDSAMYLCASSLHQAGPYGYTFGSGTRLTVV.

The chain uses TRBV19 and TRBJ1-5; D is unclear. CDR1 LNHDA and CDR2 SQIVND come from the germline V gene (reference sequence). V lost 7 bases to trimming and J lost 1 base, with 11 bases between them. This CDR3 contains 14 residues. The CDR3 nucleotides are TGTGCCAGTAAGATCCCAGGAAGCAATCAGCCCCAGCATTTT. It encodes CASKIPGSNQPQHF.

V and J are TRBV5-4 and TRBJ2-2; tentative D call: TRBD2 (6 bases). Deletions cut 4 bases from V and 0 bases from J, with 16 bases between. CDR3 length: 17 amino acids. From germline, CDR1 is SGHNT and CDR2 YYREEE (reference sequence). CDR3 residues: CASSRPGTVTNTGELFF. CDR3 coding DNA: TGTGCCAGCAGCCGTCCCGGGACTGTAACGAACACCGGGGAGCTGTTTTTT.

This clone has just a few counts. The chain carries TRBV10-1 and TRBJ2-1; 12 bases line up with TRBD1. CDR3 size: 14 residues. Unmatched junction bases numbered 7, after V lost 8 bases and J lost 8 bases. CDR1 and CDR2 (germline): WNHNN, SYGVQD (reference sequence). The CDR3 loop reads CASLGQGAWDEQFF. The DNA of the CDR3 is TGCGCCAGCCTGGGACAGGGGGCTTGGGATGAGCAGTTCTTC.

The chain joins TRBV19 to TRBJ2-7, with a tentative D call TRBD2 (6 bases). This CDR3 is built from 17 residues. V was pared by 1 base and J by 3 bases, with 19 bases between. Per the germline V gene, CDR1 is LNHDA and CDR2 is SQIVND (reference sequence). The CDR3 is CASSIGGRGKLLYEQYF. For the CDR3, the DNA is TGTGCCAGTAGTATAGGAGGTCGGGGGAAATTACTCTACGAGCAGTACTTC.

The gene calls are TRBV19 and TRBJ1-6; 8 bases align to TRBD1. This CDR3 is 13 amino acids long. CDR1 LNHDA and CDR2 SQIVND come from the germline V gene (reference sequence). V shed 8 bases, J shed 10 bases, and the junction held 7 bases outside the gene matches. CDR3 in DNA: TGTGCCAGTTCGGACAGGGCCGGCTCACCCCTCCACTTT. Amino acids: CASSDRAGSPLHF.

This clone was seen only once. This sequence joins TRBV30 and TRBJ2-5, with D tentatively TRBD2 (6 bases). The germline V gene encodes CDR1 GTSNPN and CDR2 SVGIG (reference sequence). The CDR3 contains 12 residues. V was trimmed by 8 bases and J by 5 bases, leaving 15 bases between them. CDR3 protein: CAGTGSWETQYF. The CDR3 DNA reads TGTGCCGGAACCGGGAGTTGGGAGACCCAGTACTTC.